This record looks at one T cell receptor (beta chain) sequence and its context. What it binds is not known. cDNA libraries of TCR beta carried unique molecular identifiers. MiXCR, applied by TCRdb to the PCR reads, yields one record per CDR3 protein. The sample has just over 250,000 distinct CDR3 sequences; about 38% are singletons. The data stem from a study of post-analysis software for immune sequencing data. V lost 1 base and J 4 bases, leaving 14 bases between the germline ends. Germline loops: CDR1 SGHAT, CDR2 FQNNGV. This CDR3 region has 15 residues. Study-level points and caveats: Patients used about five TRBV segments, including TRBV5-6, TRBV5-1 and TRBV20-1, more often than controls.

This TCR came from a girl aged 5-17 years with multiple sclerosis. The V gene is TRBV11-2, the J gene TRBJ2-7; D uncertain. Sequenced material: blood. The CDR3 reads CASSLALSSAYEQYF. The CDR3 DNA reads as TGTGCCAGCAGCTTAGCCTTGAGCAGCGCATACGAGCAGTACTTC. Combining the CDR3 with reference TRBV11-2 and TRBJ2-7 gives the whole variable domain EAGVAQSPRYKIIEKRQSVAFWCNPISGHATLYWYQQILGQGPKLLIQFQNNGVVDDSQLPKDRFSAERLKGVDSTLKIQPAKLEDSAVYLCASSLALSSAYEQYFGPGTRLTVT.